What follows are 28 T cell receptor beta chains derived from one specimen sequenced in a study of blood T cell repertoires in COVID-19 (dated by TCRdb to 2019 to 2021). The library was obtained by the immunoSEQ multiplex PCR assay. TCRdb limited this immuneACCESS table to in-frame rearrangements with V and J called. A share of clones is missing; checked studies link under half to unresolved V genes, and the rest is unexplained. Present in this sample are fewer than 300,000 clones, around 86% of which were seen just once. The top ten constitute over 7.5% of the sample. Sample: peripheral blood. Receptor source: a man in his forties or fifties who had recovered from COVID-19.

V usage is TRBV6-5 and J usage is TRBJ1-3; D is unclear. Trimming took off 2 bases at V and 0 bases at J, with 11 bases between the two ends. The CDR3 totals 16 residues. CDR1 and CDR2 (germline): MNHEY, SVGAGI. CDR3 loop: CASSYGDVTSGNTIYF. The CDR3 DNA reads as TGTGCCAGCAGTTACGGAGACGTAACCTCTGGAAACACCATATATTTT.

This rearrangement joins TRBV29-1 to TRBJ1-1, with TRBD1 as a possible D gene (6 bases). The V gene's germline CDR1 is SQVTM and CDR2 ANQGSEA. Deletions cut 4 bases from V and 5 bases from J, with 11 bases between. This CDR3 region has 12 residues. The CDR3 reads CSVVGGVTEAFF. CDR3 nucleotide sequence: TGCAGCGTTGTAGGGGGAGTGACTGAAGCTTTCTTT.

The chain uses TRBV11-2 and TRBJ1-5; D uncertain. The CDR3 sequence is 15 residues long. Germline V CDR1 and CDR2: SGHAT, FQNNGV. The V end was cut by 0 bases, the J end by 5 bases, with 11 bases between. CDR3 sequence (DNA): TGTGCCAGCAGCTTAGAGGGAGGAAGGGATCAGCCCCAGCATTTT. Translated: CASSLEGGRDQPQHF.

The chain carries TRBV3-1 (or the pseudogene TRBV3-2) and TRBJ1-6, with 8 nucleotides matching TRBD1. There are 15 residues in the CDR3. V trimming: 1 base; J trimming: 13 bases; junction bases outside the gene matches: 9. Per germline, CDR1 LGHDT and CDR2 YNNKEL (reference sequence). CDR3 nucleotides: TGTGCCAGCAGCCAAGGAGCAAAACAGGGGGTTCCCCTCCACTTT. The encoded protein is CASSQGAKQGVPLHF.

V is TRBV3-1 (or the pseudogene TRBV3-2) and J is TRBJ1-2; D ambiguous. V was pared by 4 bases and J by 7 bases, with 10 bases between. The CDR3 consists of 12 residues. Per the germline V gene, CDR1 is LGHDT and CDR2 is YNNKEL (reference sequence). In DNA, the CDR3 is TGTGCCAGCAGCCCCCCCGGCGGTGGCTACACCTTC. It encodes CASSPPGGGYTF.

The chain links TRBV27 to TRBJ2-2, with 7 bases aligning to TRBD1. In germline, CDR1 is MNHEY, CDR2 SMNVEV (reference sequence). This CDR3 contains 14 residues. Trimming took 7 bases from V and 3 from J; bases not matched to a gene: 5. This CDR3 reads CASNYRGDTGELFF. CDR3 DNA: TGTGCCAGCAACTACAGGGGAGACACCGGGGAGCTGTTTTTT.

The chain links TRBV25-1 to TRBJ1-6; D remains ambiguous. The CDR3 is 14 amino acids. From germline, CDR1 is MGHDK and CDR2 SYGVNS. Deletions cut 7 bases from V and 4 bases from J, with 11 bases between. The CDR3 reads CASTTGEYNSPLHF. DNA of the CDR3: TGTGCCAGCACCACTGGAGAATATAATTCACCCCTCCACTTT.

The chain couples TRBV15 to TRBJ1-2, with D maybe TRBD1 (5 bases). The ends were cut back, 3 bases at V and 7 bases at J, with 9 bases in the middle. Germline-derived CDR1 and CDR2 are LNHNV and YYDKDF (reference sequence). The CDR3 is made up of 12 amino acids. The CDR3 sequence is CATSSRTSGYTF. The CDR3, as DNA: TGTGCCACCAGCAGTCGGACATCTGGCTACACCTTC.

The chain employs TRBV6-6 and TRBJ2-3, with 12 bases aligning to TRBD2. The CDR3 contains 15 residues. V shed 2 bases, J shed 4 bases, and the junction held 1 base outside the gene matches. From germline, CDR1 is MNHNY and CDR2 SVGAGI (reference sequence). The CDR3 loop is CASSYGTSGSDTQYF. CDR3 in DNA: TGTGCCAGCAGTTACGGGACTAGCGGGTCAGATACGCAGTATTTT.

The rearrangement uses TRBV10-3 and TRBJ1-6, with a tentative D call TRBD1 (5 bases). Between the trimmed V and J ends, which lost 7 bases and 8 bases, there was a span of 21 bases. CDR1 ENHRY and CDR2 SYGVKD come from the germline V gene. The CDR3 totals 16 residues. For the CDR3, the DNA is TGTGCCATCAAGCAGGGTGACCACATGGAAGATTCACCCCTCCACTTT. Encoded protein: CAIKQGDHMEDSPLHF.

This clone has only a few counts. The chain couples TRBV29-1 to TRBJ2-3; D is ambiguous. The germline V and J ends were trimmed by 1 base and 0 bases, with 2 bases remaining between them. CDR1 and CDR2 (germline): SQVTM, ANQGSEA. The CDR3 runs 12 residues. The CDR3 region has the DNA TGCAGCGTTGAAGCTAGCACAGATACGCAGTATTTT. Its protein is CSVEASTDTQYF.

This clone was seen only once. CDR3: CASSLDGGSSPLHF. CDR3 DNA: TGTGCCAGCAGCTTAGACGGGGGGTCCTCACCCCTCCACTTT. The chain employs TRBV7-8 and TRBJ1-6; D is perhaps TRBD1 (5 bases). V lost 1 base to trimming and J lost 10 bases, with 11 bases between them. CDR1 is SGHVS, CDR2 FQNEAQ, per germline. The CDR3 extends over 14 amino acids.

The chain has TRBV7-3 and TRBJ2-3, with 11 nucleotides matching TRBD2. V was pared by 5 bases and J by 2 bases, with 3 bases of the junction left unmatched. This CDR3 comprises 15 residues. CDR1 SGHTA and CDR2 FQGTGA come from the germline V gene. The CDR3 coding sequence is TGTGCCAGCAGCCCACTAGCGGGAGTCACAGATACGCAGTATTTT. It codes for CASSPLAGVTDTQYF. The variable domain in full, with the rest retrieved from reference TRBV7-3 and TRBJ2-3, is GAGVSQTPSNKVTEKGKYVELRCDPISGHTALYWYRQSLGQGPEFLIYFQGTGAADDSGLPNDRFFAVRPEGSVSTLKIQRTERGDSAVYLCASSPLAGVTDTQYFGPGTRLTVL.

This chain joins TRBV5-1 and TRBJ2-7, with 7 nucleotides matching TRBD1. With V trimmed by 0 bases and J by 4 bases, 4 bases remained unmatched. Per germline, CDR1 SGHRS and CDR2 YFSETQ. This CDR3 is 14 amino acids long. The CDR3 sequence is CASSLGRGPYEQYF. The DNA for the CDR3 is TGCGCCAGCAGCTTGGGTAGGGGGCCGTACGAGCAGTACTTC.

The chain employs TRBV5-6 and TRBJ2-2; D might be TRBD1 (5 bases). The CDR3 runs to 15 residues. V lost 3 bases and J lost 2, with 11 bases in between. From germline, CDR1 is SGHDT and CDR2 YYEEEE. As DNA, the CDR3 is TGTGCCAGCAGCTCAACAGGTCCAAACACCGGGGAGCTGTTTTTT. It specifies CASSSTGPNTGELFF.

This sequence joins TRBV18 and TRBJ2-1, with 8 nucleotides matching TRBD2. This CDR3 contains 17 residues. Germline CDR1 reads KGHSH; CDR2 reads LQKENI. V lost 4 bases and J lost 6; bases outside the gene matches: 14. CDR3 residues: CASSRKGPSAGGNEQFF. CDR3 DNA: TGTGCCAGCTCACGCAAGGGACCATCCGCGGGAGGCAATGAGCAGTTCTTC.

V and J are TRBV19 and TRBJ1-3, with 9 bases lining up with TRBD1. The CDR3 loop spans 15 amino acids. J gave up 0 bases and V 7 bases, and 4 bases lay outside the gene matches. The germline CDR1 and CDR2 sequences are LNHDA and SQIVND (reference sequence). The CDR3 region is CASTTTGGSGNTIYF. CDR3 coding DNA: TGTGCCAGTACCACGACAGGGGGCTCTGGAAACACCATATATTTT.

The rearrangement uses TRBV2 and TRBJ1-2; D call uncertain. Germline V gene sequence: CDR1 SNHLY, CDR2 FYNNEI. This CDR3 contains 11 residues. V gave up 8 bases and J gave up 7 bases, with 11 bases separating them. CDR3 bases: TGTGCCAGCGGTCGGGGTGCTGGCTACACCTTC. Translation gives CASGRGAGYTF. Using reference TRBV2 and TRBJ1-2 for the parts outside the CDR3, the full variable domain is EPEVTQTPSHQVTQMGQEVILRCVPISNHLYFYWYRQILGQKVEFLVSFYNNEISEKSEIFDDQFSVERPDGSNFTLKIRSTKLEDSAMYFCASGRGAGYTFGSGTRLTVV.

A single count supports this clone. The chain couples TRBV7-2 to TRBJ1-3; D perhaps matches TRBD1 (6 bases). CDR1 and CDR2 (germline): SGHTA, FQGNSA. The CDR3 consists of 13 residues. Trimming removed 6 bases from V and 3 bases from J, with 9 bases in between. CDR3 sequence (DNA): TGTGCCAGCAGACAGGGAAGTGGAAACACCATATATTTT. Translating it yields CASRQGSGNTIYF.

This chain joins TRBV5-1 and TRBJ1-2, with D maybe TRBD1 (5 bases). The CDR3 is 13 amino acids. The germline gives CDR1 SGHRS, CDR2 YFSETQ. Trimming cost V 2 bases and J 1 base, with 6 bases left between them. In DNA form, the CDR3 reads TGCGCCAGCAGCTTACAGGATAACTATGGCTACACCTTC. Translated: CASSLQDNYGYTF.

The chain recombines TRBV29-1 with TRBJ2-5; TRBD1 is a possible D gene (5 bases). The germline CDR1 and CDR2 sequences are SQVTM and ANQGSEA. Trimming removed 6 bases from V and 5 bases from J, with 13 bases in between. The CDR3 loop spans 12 amino acids. Here the CDR3 DNA reads TGCAGCGTGGACCGGACATACGAGACCCAGTACTTC. Translation: CSVDRTYETQYF.

This chain uses TRBV27 with TRBJ2-3; D may be TRBD2 (6 bases). In germline, CDR1 is MNHEY, CDR2 SMNVEV (reference sequence). This CDR3 has 13 amino acids. V lost 5 bases and J 6 bases, leaving 12 bases between the germline ends. CDR3 protein: CASSKDRGDTQYF. DNA for the CDR3: TGTGCCAGCAGTAAGGACCGGGGGGATACGCAGTATTTT.

The gene calls are TRBV9 and TRBJ1-2; no firm D call. Germline assignment: CDR1 SGDLS and CDR2 YYNGEE. The V gene lost 5 bases and the J gene lost 1 base, with 18 bases spanning the gap. This CDR3 is 16 amino acids long. The CDR3: CASSLPRVTHNYGYTF. The CDR3 DNA reads TGTGCCAGCAGTCTTCCCCGGGTAACACATAACTATGGCTACACCTTC.

This chain connects TRBV5-8 to TRBJ2-1; tentative D call: TRBD2 (6 bases). Germline V lookup: CDR1 SGHTS, CDR2 YDEGEE. The CDR3 totals 16 residues. The ends were cut back, 4 bases at V and 0 bases at J, with 14 bases in the middle. The DNA for the CDR3 is TGTGCCAGCAGCATTGGGACTTCCAACTCCTACAATGAGCAGTTCTTC. Its protein is CASSIGTSNSYNEQFF.

The chain recombines TRBV5-1 with TRBJ2-7; D possibly corresponds to TRBD2 (6 bases). Germline V gene lookup returns CDR1 SGHRS and CDR2 YFSETQ. This CDR3 has 15 residues. Between the trimmed V and J ends, which lost 2 bases and 2 bases, there was a span of 14 bases. CDR3 sequence reads: CASSFTGSSPYEQYF. DNA of the CDR3: TGCGCCAGCAGCTTCACCGGGAGTTCCCCCTACGAGCAGTACTTC.

The chain combines TRBV9 with TRBJ1-6; 9 bases map to TRBD1. Germline V gene data show CDR1 as SGDLS and CDR2 as YYNGEE. V was pared by 4 bases and J by 5 bases, with 10 bases of the junction left unmatched. The CDR3 loop spans 17 amino acids. DNA of the CDR3: TGTGCCAGCAGCCCCCCCGGGACAGGGCTCAATAATTCACCCCTCCACTTT. Translating it yields CASSPPGTGLNNSPLHF.

The rearrangement uses TRBV27 and TRBJ2-7; TRBD2 might be the D (6 bases). Trimming left V 2 bases short and J 3 bases short, with 14 bases between. This CDR3 is 15 amino acids long. Germline V gene data show CDR1 as MNHEY and CDR2 as SMNVEV (reference sequence). The CDR3 loop reads CASSLAPGVLYEQYF. The DNA of the CDR3 is TGTGCCAGCAGTTTAGCCCCGGGGGTGCTCTACGAGCAGTACTTC.

This clone was seen only a few times. V usage is TRBV6-5 and J usage is TRBJ1-4, with 7 nucleotides matching TRBD1. CDR1 is MNHEY, CDR2 SVGAGI, per germline. Germline trimming cut 5 bases from V and 7 bases from J; bases unmatched to any gene: 7. This CDR3 is 14 amino acids long. In DNA, the CDR3 is TGTGCCAGCAGTCCGCGGGACAGACCTGAAAAACTGTTTTTT. Protein: CASSPRDRPEKLFF.